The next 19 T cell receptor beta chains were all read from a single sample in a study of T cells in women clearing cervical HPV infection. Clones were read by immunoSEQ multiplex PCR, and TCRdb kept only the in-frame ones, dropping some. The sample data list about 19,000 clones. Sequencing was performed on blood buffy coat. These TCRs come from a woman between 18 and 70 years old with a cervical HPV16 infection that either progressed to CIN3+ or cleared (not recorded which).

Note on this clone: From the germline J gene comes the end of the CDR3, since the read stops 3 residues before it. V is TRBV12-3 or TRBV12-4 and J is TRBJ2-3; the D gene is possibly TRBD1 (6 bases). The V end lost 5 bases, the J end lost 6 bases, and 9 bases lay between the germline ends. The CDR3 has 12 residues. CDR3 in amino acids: CASSHRVDTQYF. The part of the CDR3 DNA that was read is TGTGCCAGCAGTCACAGGGTGGATACG.

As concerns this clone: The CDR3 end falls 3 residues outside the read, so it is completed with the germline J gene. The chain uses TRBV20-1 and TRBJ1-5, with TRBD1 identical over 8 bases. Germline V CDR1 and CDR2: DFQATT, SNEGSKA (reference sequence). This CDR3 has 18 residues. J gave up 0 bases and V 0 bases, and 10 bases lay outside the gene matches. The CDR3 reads CSARDTGGVLYSNQPQHF. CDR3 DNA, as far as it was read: TGCAGTGCTAGAGACACAGGGGGGGTGCTATATAGCAATCAGCCC.

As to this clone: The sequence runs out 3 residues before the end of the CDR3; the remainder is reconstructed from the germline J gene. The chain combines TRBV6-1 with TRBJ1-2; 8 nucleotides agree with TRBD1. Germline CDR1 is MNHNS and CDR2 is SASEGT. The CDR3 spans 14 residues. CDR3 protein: CASSEDRGKGGYTF. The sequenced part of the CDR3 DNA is TGTGCCAGCAGTGAAGACAGGGGGAAAGGGGGC.

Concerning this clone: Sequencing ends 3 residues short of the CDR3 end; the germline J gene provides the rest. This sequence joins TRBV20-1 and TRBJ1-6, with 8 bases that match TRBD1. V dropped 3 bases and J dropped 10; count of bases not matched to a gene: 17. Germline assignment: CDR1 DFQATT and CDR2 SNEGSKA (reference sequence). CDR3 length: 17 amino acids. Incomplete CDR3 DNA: TGCAGTGCTAGGAACCCACACCTTGACAGGGGTGACTCACCC. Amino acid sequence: CSARNPHLDRGDSP. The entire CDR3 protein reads CSARNPHLDRGDSPLHF.

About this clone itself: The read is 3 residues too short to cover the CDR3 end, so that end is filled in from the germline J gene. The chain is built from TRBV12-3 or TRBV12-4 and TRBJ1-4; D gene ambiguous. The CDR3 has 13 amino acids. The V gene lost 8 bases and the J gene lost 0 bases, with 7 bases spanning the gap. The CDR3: CASASATNEKLFF. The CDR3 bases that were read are TGTGCCAGCGCGAGTGCAACTAATGAAAAA.

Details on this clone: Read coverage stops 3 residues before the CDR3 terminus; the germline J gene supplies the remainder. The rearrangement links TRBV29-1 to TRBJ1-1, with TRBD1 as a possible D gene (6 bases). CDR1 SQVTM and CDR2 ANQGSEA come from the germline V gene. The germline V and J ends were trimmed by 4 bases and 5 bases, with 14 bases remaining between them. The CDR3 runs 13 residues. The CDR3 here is CSVGHRVETEAFF. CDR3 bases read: TGCAGCGTTGGCCACAGGGTAGAGACTGAA. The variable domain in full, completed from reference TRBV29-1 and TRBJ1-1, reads SAVISQKPSRDICQRGTSLTIQCQVDSQVTMMFWYRQQPGQSLTLIATANQGSEATYESGFVIDKFPISRPNLTFSTLTVSNMSPEDSSIYLCSVGHRVETEAFFGQGTRLTVV.

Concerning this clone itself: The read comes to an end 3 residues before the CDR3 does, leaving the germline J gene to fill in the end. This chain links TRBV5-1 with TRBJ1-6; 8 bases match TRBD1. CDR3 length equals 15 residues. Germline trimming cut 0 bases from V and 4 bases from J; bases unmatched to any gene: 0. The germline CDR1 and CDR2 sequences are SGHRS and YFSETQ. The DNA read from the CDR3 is TGCGCCAGCAGCTTGGGACAGGGGTATAATTCACCC. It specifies CASSLGQGYNSP. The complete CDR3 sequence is CASSLGQGYNSPLHF. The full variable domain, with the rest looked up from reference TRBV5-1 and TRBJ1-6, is KAGVTQTPRYLIKTRGQQVTLSCSPISGHRSVSWYQQTPGQGLQFLFEYFSETQRNKGNFPGRFSGRQFSNSRSEMNVSTLELGDSALYLCASSLGQGYNSPLHFGNGTRLTVT.

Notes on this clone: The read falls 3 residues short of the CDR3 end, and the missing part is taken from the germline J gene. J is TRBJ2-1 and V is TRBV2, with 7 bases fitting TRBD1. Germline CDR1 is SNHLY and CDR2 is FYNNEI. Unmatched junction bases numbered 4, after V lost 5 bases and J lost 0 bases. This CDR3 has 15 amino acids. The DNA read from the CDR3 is TGTGCCAGCAGTAAACAGGGGAGCTCCTACAATGAG. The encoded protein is CASSKQGSSYNE. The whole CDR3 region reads CASSKQGSSYNEQFF.

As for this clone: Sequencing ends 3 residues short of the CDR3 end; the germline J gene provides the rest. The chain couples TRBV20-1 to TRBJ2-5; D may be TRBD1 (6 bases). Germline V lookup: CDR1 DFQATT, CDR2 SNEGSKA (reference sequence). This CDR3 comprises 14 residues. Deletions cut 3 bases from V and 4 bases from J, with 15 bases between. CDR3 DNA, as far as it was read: TGCAGTGCTAGCCTCGGCCTAGGGGGAGAGACC. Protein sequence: CSASLGLGGET. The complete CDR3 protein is CSASLGLGGETQYF.

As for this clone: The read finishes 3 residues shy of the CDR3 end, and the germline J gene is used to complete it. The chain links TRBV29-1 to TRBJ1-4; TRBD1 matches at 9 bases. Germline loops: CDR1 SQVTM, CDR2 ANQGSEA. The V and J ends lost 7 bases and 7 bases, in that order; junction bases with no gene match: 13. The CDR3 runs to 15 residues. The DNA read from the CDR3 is TGCAGCGCCGGGACAGGGCAAAACCTAGGTGAAAAA. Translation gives CSAGTGQNLGEK. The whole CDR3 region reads CSAGTGQNLGEKLFF.

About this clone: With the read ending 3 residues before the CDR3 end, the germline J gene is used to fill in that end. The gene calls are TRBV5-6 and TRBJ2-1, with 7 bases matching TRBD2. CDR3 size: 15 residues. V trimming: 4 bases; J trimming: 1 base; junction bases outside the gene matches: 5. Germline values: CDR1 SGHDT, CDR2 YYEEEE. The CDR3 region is CASSPSGGSYNEQFF. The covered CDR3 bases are TGTGCCAGCAGCCCTAGCGGTGGATCCTACAATGAG.

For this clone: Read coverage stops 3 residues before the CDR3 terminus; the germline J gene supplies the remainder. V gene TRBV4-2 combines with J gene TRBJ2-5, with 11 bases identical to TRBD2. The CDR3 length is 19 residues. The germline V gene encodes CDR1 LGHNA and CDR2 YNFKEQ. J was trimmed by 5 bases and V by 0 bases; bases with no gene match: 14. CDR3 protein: CASSQDHRALAGGPETQYF. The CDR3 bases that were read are TGTGCCAGCAGCCAAGATCACAGGGCGCTAGCGGGGGGCCCGGAGACC.

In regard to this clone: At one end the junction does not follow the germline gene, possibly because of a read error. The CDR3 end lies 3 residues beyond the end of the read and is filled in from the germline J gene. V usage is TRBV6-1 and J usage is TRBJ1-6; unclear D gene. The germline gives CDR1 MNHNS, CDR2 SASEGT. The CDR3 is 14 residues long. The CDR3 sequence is CASSEVPPPSALHF. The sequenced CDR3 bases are TGTGCCAGCAGTGAAGTCCCGCCCCCTTCAGCC.

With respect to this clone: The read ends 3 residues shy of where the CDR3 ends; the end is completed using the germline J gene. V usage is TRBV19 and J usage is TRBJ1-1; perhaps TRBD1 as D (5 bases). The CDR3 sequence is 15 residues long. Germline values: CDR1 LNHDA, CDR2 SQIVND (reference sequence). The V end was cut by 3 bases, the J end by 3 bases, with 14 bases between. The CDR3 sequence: CASSMGLGGYTEAFF. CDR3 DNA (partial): TGTGCCAGTAGTATGGGGTTGGGGGGATACACTGAA.

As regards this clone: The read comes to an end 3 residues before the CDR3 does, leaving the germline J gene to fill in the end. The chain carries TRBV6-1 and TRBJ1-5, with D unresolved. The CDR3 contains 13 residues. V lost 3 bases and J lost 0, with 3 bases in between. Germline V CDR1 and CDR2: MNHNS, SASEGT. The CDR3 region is CASSDYSNQPQHF. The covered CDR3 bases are TGTGCCAGCAGTGACTATAGCAATCAGCCC.

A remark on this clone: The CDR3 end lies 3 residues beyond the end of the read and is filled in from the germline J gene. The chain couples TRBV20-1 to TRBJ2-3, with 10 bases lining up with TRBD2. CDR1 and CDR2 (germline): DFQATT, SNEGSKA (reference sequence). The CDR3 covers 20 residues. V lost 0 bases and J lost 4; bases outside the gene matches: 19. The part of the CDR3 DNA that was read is TGCAGTGCTAGAGAACCCAGCGGGGGGGCCACTTTACGATTTGCAGATACG. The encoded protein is CSAREPSGGATLRFADT. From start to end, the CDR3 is CSAREPSGGATLRFADTQYF.

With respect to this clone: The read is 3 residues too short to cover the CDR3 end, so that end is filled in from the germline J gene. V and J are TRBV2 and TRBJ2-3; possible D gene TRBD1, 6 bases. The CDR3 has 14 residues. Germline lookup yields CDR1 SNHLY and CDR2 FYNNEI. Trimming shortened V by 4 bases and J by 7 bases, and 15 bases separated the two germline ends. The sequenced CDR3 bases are TGTGCCAGCAGTGCACAGGGTTCTTTTTATACG. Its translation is CASSAQGSFYT. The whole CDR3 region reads CASSAQGSFYTQYF.

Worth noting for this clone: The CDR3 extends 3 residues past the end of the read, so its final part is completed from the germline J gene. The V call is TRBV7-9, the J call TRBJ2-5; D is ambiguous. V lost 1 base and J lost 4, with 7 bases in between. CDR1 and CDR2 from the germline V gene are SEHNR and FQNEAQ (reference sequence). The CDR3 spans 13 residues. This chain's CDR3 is CASSLDPGETQYF. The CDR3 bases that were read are TGTGCCAGCAGCTTAGACCCCGGAGAGACC.

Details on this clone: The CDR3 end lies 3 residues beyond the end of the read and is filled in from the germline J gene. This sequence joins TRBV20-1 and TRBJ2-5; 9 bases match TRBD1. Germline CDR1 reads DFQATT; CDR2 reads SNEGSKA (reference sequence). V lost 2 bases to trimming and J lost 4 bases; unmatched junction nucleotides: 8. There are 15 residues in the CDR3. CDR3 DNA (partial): TGCAGTGCTAGACGGGACAGGGTGGGGTTAGAGACC. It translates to CSARRDRVGLET. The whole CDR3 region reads CSARRDRVGLETQYF.